The rows below give T cell receptor beta chains drawn from one sample of a study of T cell responses to AZD1222 COVID-19 vaccine. Assay used: immunoSEQ multiplex PCR; TCRdb lists only in-frame clones, some missing. Among approximately 130,000 clones listed, approximately 90% were seen once. Here the sequenced sample was peripheral blood, taken 28 days after the second AZD1222 dose. Receptor source: an adult who received the AZD1222 COVID-19 vaccine. The CDR3 runs from the conserved cysteine through the conserved F or W. D genes are given only for firm matches. Only some rows state a clone size, as once, few, many or a class for expanded clones.

clone_size j_call v_call cdr3_length d_call cdr3_aa cdr3_nt
once TRBJ1-1 TRBV12-3/TRBV12-4 12 - CASNSVTTEAFF TGTGCCAGCAACTCGGTCACCACTGAAGCTTTCTTT
- TRBJ2-1 TRBV7-8 15 - CASSLEASSYNEQFF TGTGCCAGCAGCTTAGAGGCTAGCTCCTACAATGAGCAGTTCTTC
- TRBJ2-1 TRBV27 16 - CASSEDPPSLYNEQFF TGTGCCAGCTCCGAAGACCCTCCTTCCCTATACAATGAGCAGTTCTTC
- TRBJ1-1 TRBV29-1 12 - CSVRSPNTEAFF TGCAGCGTTCGAAGCCCGAACACTGAAGCTTTCTTT
- TRBJ1-2 TRBV6-1 13 - CASSELPGNGYTF TGTGCCAGCAGTGAATTGCCTGGGAATGGCTACACCTTC
- TRBJ1-2 TRBV7-9 14 - CASSRDQERYGYTF TGTGCCAGCAGCCGAGACCAGGAGCGATATGGCTACACCTTC
- TRBJ1-3 TRBV9 16 TRBD1 CASSVTQGASGNTIYF TGTGCCAGCAGCGTGACCCAGGGGGCCTCTGGAAACACCATATATTTT
- TRBJ1-6 TRBV6-5 14 - CASRPGQTNSPLHF TGTGCCAGCAGGCCCGGACAGACGAATTCACCCCTCCACTTT
- TRBJ1-1 TRBV7-2 13 - CASSDRLNTEAFF TGTGCCAGCAGTGATCGACTGAACACTGAAGCTTTCTTT
- TRBJ1-1 TRBV6-5 13 TRBD1 CASRGQLNTEAFF TGTGCCAGCAGGGGACAGTTGAACACTGAAGCTTTCTTT
- TRBJ1-2 TRBV11-2 16 TRBD1 CASSSALRTGDYGYTF TGTGCCAGCAGCTCAGCCCTTCGGACAGGAGACTATGGCTACACCTTC
- TRBJ2-7 TRBV21-1 13 - CASIGQRNYEQYF TGTGCCAGCATCGGACAGAGGAACTACGAGCAGTACTTC
- TRBJ2-2 TRBV12-2 17 - CASRLGRLDKLVGELFF TGTGCAAGTCGCTTAGGCCGACTCGACAAGTTGGTCGGGGAGCTGTTTTTT
- TRBJ2-1 TRBV5-1 15 TRBD1 CASSFSNRGYNEQFF TGCGCCAGCAGCTTCTCGAACAGGGGCTACAATGAGCAGTTCTTC
- TRBJ2-1 TRBV11-2 16 TRBD2 CASSLAAGGPGYEQFF TGTGCCAGCAGCTTAGCGGCGGGGGGGCCCGGGTATGAGCAGTTCTTC
- TRBJ1-4 TRBV9 15 - CASSPWGVPPEKLFF TGTGCCAGCAGCCCCTGGGGAGTTCCACCTGAAAAACTGTTTTTT
- TRBJ1-6 TRBV4-1 17 - CASSEVGPPLRASPLHF TGCGCCAGCAGCGAAGTCGGTCCCCCCTTAAGGGCTTCACCCCTCCACTTT
- TRBJ1-3 TRBV11-2 17 - CASSSKLHRRSGNTIYF TGTGCCAGCAGCAGCAAACTTCACAGGCGCTCTGGAAACACCATATATTTT
- TRBJ1-2 TRBV6-5 14 - CASSPPGVSDGYTF TGTGCCAGCAGCCCCCCGGGGGTCTCGGATGGCTACACCTTC
- TRBJ1-6 TRBV7-2 13 TRBD1 CASSLGRQGTLHF TGTGCCAGCAGCTTAGGTCGACAGGGAACCCTCCACTTT
- TRBJ1-2 TRBV5-6 13 TRBD1 CASSLNRGYGYTF TGTGCCAGCAGCTTGAACAGGGGGTATGGCTACACCTTC
few TRBJ1-4 TRBV5-1 14 - CASSLGGANEKLFF TGCGCCAGCAGCTTGGGGGGAGCTAATGAAAAACTGTTTTTT
- TRBJ1-4 TRBV4-2 15 - CASSREDDRGEKLFF TGTGCCAGCAGCCGAGAGGACGACCGAGGTGAAAAACTGTTTTTT
- TRBJ2-7 TRBV19 14 - CASSRQPLGYEQYF TGTGCCAGTAGTAGACAGCCGTTGGGCTACGAGCAGTACTTC
- TRBJ2-1 TRBV24-1 15 TRBD2 CATSKGLAGGNEQFF TGTGCCACCAGTAAGGGACTAGCGGGAGGCAATGAGCAGTTCTTC
- TRBJ1-6 TRBV6-5 14 - CASKFSGVGSPLHF TGTGCCAGCAAGTTCTCAGGGGTGGGATCACCCCTCCACTTT